This T cell receptor beta chain came from a study of control samples from healthy donors and cancer patients. The repertoire was sequenced with immunoSEQ multiplex PCR; TCRdb's copy has only in-frame clones and lacks some. The table includes around 90,000 clones, approximately 87% detected once. Germline CDR1 is SGHAT and CDR2 is FQDESV (reference sequence). This CDR3 has 14 amino acids. The V gene lost 2 bases and the J gene lost 1 base, with 8 bases spanning the gap. The TCR comes from a woman aged 40-49 years in good health. The rearrangement links TRBV11-1 to TRBJ1-1; the D gene is possibly TRBD1 (6 bases). Sequenced: blood. The CDR3 protein is CASSLRGGNTEAFF. As DNA, the CDR3 is TGTGCCAGCAGCTTAAGAGGGGGGAACACTGAAGCTTTCTTT.